This T cell receptor beta chain stems from a study of beta chain features in type 1 diabetes. Findings of the study overall: Across all four CD4+ subsets, people with type 1 diabetes showed modestly shorter TCRB CDR3s.

Reverse transcribing all isolated RNA meant expressed TCRB transcripts were sequenced. Sequenced by immunoSEQ multiplex PCR; TCRdb stores in-frame clones only, minus some. This repertoire shows some 700,000 clones, roughly 13% found once; its top ten account for approximately 0.022%. Of note for this clone: Its cognate antigen is unknown.

CDR1 and CDR2 (germline): SEHNR, FQNEAQ (reference sequence). The CDR3 has 14 amino acids. V lost 8 bases to trimming and J lost 2 bases, with 16 bases between them. The chain couples TRBV7-9 to TRBJ2-7, with D hard to call. This sequence originates from a man between 18 and 29 years old with type 1 diabetes. The material sequenced was naive CD4+ T cells from blood. The CDR3 spells CASRLATETYEQYF. The CDR3 DNA reads as TGTGCCAGCCGTCTCGCGACGGAGACCTACGAGCAGTACTTC.